The clone carrying this TCR beta chain was detected only a few times. The data were taken from a study of blood T cell repertoires in COVID-19. At the level of the study: Researchers got acute and convalescent COVID-19 samples from the United States, Italy and Spain. T cells, B-cell-depleted T cells, or PBMCs provided the cDNA or gDNA that served as material.

With V trimmed by 6 bases and J by 8 bases, 2 bases remained unmatched. Per the germline V gene, CDR1 is SEHNR and CDR2 is FQNEAQ (reference sequence). The CDR3 covers 12 residues. Source study methods: Estimates of nucleated cell counts were drawn from the amplification of reference gene primers. Sequencing was performed with immunoSEQ multiplex PCR; in TCRdb, only in-frame clones are kept and a portion is missing. Clone size and V and J calls were adopted from that table, with D and trimming inferred from the DNA. The sample has a few hundred thousand clones, just under 90% seen once; the top ten hold 5.5% to 8%.

The sequence was obtained from a man aged 55 to 70 who had recovered from COVID-19. The chain links TRBV7-9 to TRBJ2-2; 8 bases fit TRBD2. Sample: peripheral blood. CDR3 residues: CASRAGAGELFF. The CDR3 DNA reads as TGTGCCAGCAGAGCGGGAGCTGGGGAGCTGTTTTTT.